Listed here are 24 T cell receptor beta chains from one sample, sequenced in a study of post-analysis software for immune sequencing data. Overall study findings and caveats: There were several TRBV segments more frequent in patients than controls, and TRBV5-6, TRBV5-1 and TRBV20-1 were among them.

Built from TCR beta cDNA, the libraries had unique molecular identifiers in them. Each CDR3 protein is one row after TCRdb ran MiXCR on the PCR reads. The sample lists roughly 170,000 distinct CDR3 sequences, approximately 31% occurring once. Antigens for these TCRs are unknown. Sequencing was done on a sample of blood. The source of these receptors is a girl between 5 and 17 years old with multiple sclerosis.

This clonotype came up a few times. The chain recombines TRBV6-6 with TRBJ2-4; TRBD2 is a possible D gene (5 bases). V gave up 6 bases and J gave up 0 bases, with 9 bases separating them. The CDR3 spans 14 residues. Germline loops: CDR1 MNHNY, CDR2 SVGAGI (reference sequence). The CDR3 loop is CASSTRRAKNIQYF. CDR3 coding DNA: TGTGCCAGCAGCACTAGAAGAGCCAAAAACATTCAGTACTTC.

A word on this clonotype: At one end, the junction sequence differs from germline, possibly due to a read error. The chain carries TRBV20-1 and TRBJ2-7; 13 positions agree with TRBD2. This CDR3 spans 15 amino acids. Germline CDR1 DFQATT, CDR2 SNEGSKA (reference sequence). The CDR3 DNA reads as TGCAGTGCTTCCGGACTAGCGGGAGCTCTCTACGAGCGGTACTTC. As protein: CSASGLAGALYERYF.

This clonotype was recorded a few times. The chain carries TRBV14 and TRBJ1-2; tentatively, D is TRBD1 (5 bases). V was pared by 4 bases and J by 4 bases, with 16 bases between. CDR3 length: 15 amino acids. The V gene's germline CDR1 is SGHDN and CDR2 FVKESK. DNA for the CDR3: TGTGCCAGCAGCCCCGGGACCGTGGGGGGCTATGGCTACACCTTC. Translated, it gives CASSPGTVGGYGYTF.

This clonotype was picked up many times. The rearrangement links TRBV28 to TRBJ1-2; perhaps TRBD1 as D (6 bases). V shed 6 bases and J shed 3 bases, with 17 bases lying between them. Germline values: CDR1 MDHEN, CDR2 SYDVKM. The CDR3 contains 15 residues. CDR3: CASSSLRGAYYGYTF. CDR3 bases: TGTGCCAGCAGCTCCTTAAGGGGGGCATACTATGGCTACACCTTC.

This clonotype has at least ten counts. The CDR3 DNA follows: TGTGCCACCAGCAGGGCGGGACTAGCTGTAGATACGCAGTATTTT. Translation: CATSRAGLAVDTQYF. The chain joins TRBV15 to TRBJ2-3, with TRBD2 matching over 9 bases. Germline V gene lookup returns CDR1 LNHNV and CDR2 YYDKDF (reference sequence). V shed 3 bases and J 5 bases; nucleotides not matched to a gene: 6. The CDR3 contains 15 residues.

There are many counts of this clonotype. The chain couples TRBV2 to TRBJ1-2; possibly TRBD1 for D (6 bases). The V end was cut by 7 bases, the J end by 8 bases, with 14 bases between. The CDR3 length is 12 residues. CDR1 is SNHLY, CDR2 FYNNEI, per germline. As DNA, the CDR3 is TGTGCCAGCATTGGACAGTCGGAAGGCTACACCTTC. Translating it yields CASIGQSEGYTF.

The chain combines TRBV5-4 with TRBJ2-4; 10 positions match TRBD2. The tail of the sequence fits TRBJ2-7 better, so the J call may be wrong. Germline V gene sequence: CDR1 SGHNT, CDR2 YYREEE (reference sequence). The CDR3 runs 14 residues. CDR3 bases: TGTGCCAGCAGCTCAAAAGCGGGAGGGTACGAGCAGTACTTC. Its protein is CASSSKAGGYEQYF.

This clonotype was detected ten times or more. The genes are TRBV6-5 and TRBJ1-2, with 12 positions matching TRBD1. This CDR3 is built from 16 residues. V was pared by 8 bases and J by 2 bases, with 9 bases of the junction left unmatched. Germline CDR1 reads MNHEY; CDR2 reads SVGAGI. CDR3 region: CASGKSGTGGNYGYTF. The CDR3 DNA reads as TGTGCCAGCGGCAAATCCGGGACAGGGGGCAACTATGGCTACACCTTC.

With regard to this clonotype: This may stem from a read error, because a much larger clone lies one nucleotide away. The rearrangement links TRBV28 to TRBJ2-1; TRBD2 aligns across 8 bases. Germline V gives CDR1 MDHEN, CDR2 SYDVKM. The CDR3 extends over 15 amino acids. The CDR3 coding sequence is TGTGCCAGCAGTTTATTGGTTGGCGGGGGGAATGGGCAGTTCTTC. Amino acid sequence: CASSLLVGGGNGQFF.

The genes are TRBV19 and TRBJ2-5; 7 bases are shared with TRBD1. The closer fit of TRBJ2-7 to the DNA end suggests the J call may be wrong. Germline V lookup: CDR1 LNHDA, CDR2 SQIVND (reference sequence). This CDR3 has 14 amino acids. This CDR3 reads CASSMVGTAYEQYF. As DNA, the CDR3 is TGTGCCAGTAGTATGGTCGGGACAGCTTACGAGCAGTACTTC.

This clonotype was seen ten or more times. The rearrangement joins TRBV5-6 to TRBJ2-7; D is undetermined. This CDR3 has 13 amino acids. Germline-derived CDR1 and CDR2 are SGHDT and YYEEEE. V lost 0 bases to trimming and J lost 4 bases, with 8 bases between them. The CDR3 loop is CASSLDFGYEQYF. CDR3 in DNA: TGTGCCAGCAGCTTGGATTTTGGGTACGAGCAGTACTTC.

This clonotype has a count of ten or more. At one end the junction does not follow the germline gene, possibly because of a read error. The chain employs TRBV4-1 and TRBJ1-1; unclear D gene. The CDR3 length is 13 residues. Germline CDR1 is MGHRA and CDR2 is YSYEKL. The CDR3 loop is CASSQQIRTQAFF. For the CDR3, the DNA is TGCGCCAGCAGCCAGCAGATACGCACTCAAGCTTTCTTT.

This clonotype was observed a handful of times. The genes are TRBV4-1 and TRBJ1-1; no reliable D call. The CDR3 length is 17 residues. CDR1 is MGHRA, CDR2 YSYEKL, per germline. V lost 2 bases, J lost 4 bases, and 20 bases lay in between. CDR3 nucleotide sequence: TGCGCCAGCAGCCAACTTACGGCAGGCCCCATGGGCACTGAAGCTTTCTTT. Amino acids: CASSQLTAGPMGTEAFF.

This clonotype has more than one count but fewer than ten. The chain combines TRBV20-1 with TRBJ1-3; D uncertain. CDR1 and CDR2 (germline): DFQATT, SNEGSKA (reference sequence). This CDR3 contains 13 residues. V lost 3 bases, J lost 4 bases, and 10 bases lay in between. The CDR3 spells CSASLGIGNTIYF. The CDR3 DNA is TGCAGTGCTAGTTTAGGGATCGGAAACACCATATATTTT.

In the case of this clonotype: This may be a read error: a much more frequent sequence differs by one nucleotide. This chain links TRBV9 with TRBJ2-6; D call uncertain. The V gene's germline CDR1 is SGDLS and CDR2 YYNGEE. CDR3 length equals 15 residues. The CDR3 sequence: CAGSVMSSGANVLTF. CDR3 nucleotides: TGTGCCGGCAGCGTAATGAGCTCTGGGGCCAACGTCCTGACTTTC.

This chain connects TRBV7-6 to TRBJ2-1, with TRBD2 matching over 8 bases. The CDR3 has 16 residues. The germline CDR1 and CDR2 sequences are SGHVS and FNYEAQ. V lost 1 base to trimming and J lost 7 bases; unmatched junction nucleotides: 9. The CDR3 is CASSLEPAGERNEQFF. CDR3 bases: TGTGCCAGCAGCTTAGAACCAGCGGGAGAGAGGAATGAGCAGTTCTTC.

In this sample, this clonotype turned up many times. The chain uses TRBV6-2 or TRBV6-3 and TRBJ2-1, with 9 nucleotides matching TRBD2. The CDR3 covers 18 residues. V shed 2 bases, J shed 9 bases, and the junction held 17 bases outside the gene matches. In germline, CDR1 is MNHEY, CDR2 SVGEGT. CDR3 in DNA: TGTGCCAGCAGTTACCCCGGGGTAGCGGGAGCGCTGTCAGGTGAGCAGTTCTTC. Its translation is CASSYPGVAGALSGEQFF.

This clonotype appeared a few times. The chain links TRBV20-1 to TRBJ1-1; maybe TRBD1 (5 bases). Germline CDR1 is DFQATT and CDR2 is SNEGSKA (reference sequence). The CDR3 is 14 amino acids. CDR3 protein: CSAVRMVGGTEAFF. As DNA, the CDR3 is TGCAGCGCGGTACGGATGGTGGGGGGAACTGAAGCTTTCTTT.

This clonotype was seen ten or more times. The chain couples TRBV29-1 to TRBJ2-7, with D perhaps matching TRBD1 or TRBD2 (6 bases each). This CDR3 is 14 amino acids long. V was trimmed by 6 bases and J by 6 bases, leaving 21 bases between them. Germline CDR1 reads SQVTM; CDR2 reads ANQGSEA. The CDR3 region is CSVHGARGPSEQYF. CDR3 DNA sequence: TGCAGCGTCCATGGGGCACGGGGGCCAAGCGAGCAGTACTTC.

This clonotype was seen a handful of times. This chain joins TRBV6-5 and TRBJ1-6; D gene uncertain. Germline lookup yields CDR1 MNHEY and CDR2 SVGAGI. V was clipped by 3 bases and J by 5 bases, with 11 bases between them. This CDR3 contains 15 residues. The CDR3: CASSYWFSDNSPLHF. The CDR3 nucleotides read TGTGCCAGCAGTTATTGGTTTTCGGATAATTCACCCCTCCACTTT.

The V call is TRBV7-9, the J call TRBJ1-1, with D perhaps TRBD1 (5 bases). The CDR3 runs 17 residues. The V end was cut by 2 bases, the J end by 3 bases, with 19 bases between. CDR1 is SEHNR, CDR2 FQNEAQ, per germline (reference sequence). CDR3 loop: CASSLLTGRQGDTEAFF. The CDR3 DNA is TGTGCCAGCAGCTTACTTACCGGACGGCAGGGAGACACTGAAGCTTTCTTT.

This clonotype was observed many times. The V and J genes are TRBV4-1 and TRBJ2-1; D might be TRBD2 (5 bases). Germline loops: CDR1 MGHRA, CDR2 YSYEKL. This CDR3 is 16 amino acids long. V was cut by 0 bases and J by 4 bases, with 13 bases left in between. The CDR3 region is CASSQDGSGTYNEQFF. CDR3 nucleotide sequence: TGCGCCAGCAGCCAAGACGGCAGCGGAACATACAATGAGCAGTTCTTC.

On this clonotype: A clone one base away is much larger, so this may be a read error. The gene calls are TRBV4-1 and TRBJ2-7, with D hard to call. The germline V gene has CDR1 MGHRA and CDR2 YSYEKL. The CDR3 has 14 amino acids. The DNA of the CDR3 is TGCGCCAGCAACCAAGAACGAGGCTCCTACGAGCAGTACTTC. Translating gives CASNQERGSYEQYF.

The chain has TRBV27 and TRBJ2-1; TRBD2 agrees at 7 bases. Trimming cost V 3 bases and J 8 bases; bases outside gene matches: 13. Germline assignment: CDR1 MNHEY and CDR2 SMNVEV (reference sequence). This CDR3 is built from 16 residues. The CDR3 protein is CASSFLRLAPNDEQFF. For the CDR3, the DNA is TGTGCCAGCAGTTTCCTTAGACTAGCCCCGAATGATGAGCAGTTCTTC.